Below are 3 T cell receptor beta chains sequenced from a single sample in a study of T-cell memory formation after mild COVID-19. TCRdb re-analysed the 5' RACE reads in MiXCR, keeping a single row per CDR3 protein. The repertoire holds fewer than 350,000 distinct CDR3 sequences, 15% to 20% seen once, with about 20% in the top ten. Sample: PBMCs or a T cell subset sorted from them (not recorded which). All receptors derive from a man aged 18 to 35 who had mild COVID-19 (a few samples of this study predate the infection). Cell type and time point are not known.

This clonotype came up a few times. The chain carries TRBV18 and TRBJ2-7; 8 bases line up with TRBD1. V shed 6 bases and J 4 bases; nucleotides not matched to a gene: 8. Germline values: CDR1 KGHSH, CDR2 LQKENI. The CDR3 runs to 14 residues. For the CDR3, the DNA is TGTGCCAGCTCCCCGGTGACAGGGGCGTACGAGCAGTACTTC. Translation gives CASSPVTGAYEQYF.

This clonotype was seen a handful of times. The chain recombines TRBV12-3 or TRBV12-4 with TRBJ2-3; 8 positions match TRBD2. The CDR3 covers 14 residues. Germline trimming cut 1 base from V and 14 bases from J; bases unmatched to any gene: 11. The CDR3 nucleotides are TGTGCCAGCAGTTTAGGGCTAGCGGGCCCTTACGGGTATTTT. Translated, it gives CASSLGLAGPYGYF.

This chain links TRBV6-1 with TRBJ1-1; a possible D gene is TRBD1 (5 bases). In germline, CDR1 is MNHNS, CDR2 SASEGT. The length of the CDR3 is 14 residues. The germline V and J ends were trimmed by 8 bases and 0 bases, with 13 bases remaining between them. DNA for the CDR3: TGTGCCAGCGGGACTCTCATAATGAACACTGAAGCTTTCTTT. This sequence encodes CASGTLIMNTEAFF.